The rows below give T cell receptor beta chains drawn from one sample of a study of T cell repertoires in cytomegalovirus infection. Their antigen targets remain unknown. TCRdb independently ran MiXCR on the reads; one entry per CDR3 protein. The sample has about 52,000 distinct CDR3 sequences; roughly a fifth are singletons. The sequencing used CD8+ T cells from cultured PBMCs, collected from culture after CMV antigen stimulation. These receptors were collected from a human donor in good health (CMV status not recorded). Some clones in this sample may be carry-over from other donors' samples. CDR3s include the opening cysteine and the closing phenylalanine or tryptophan. A D gene is named only where the DNA matches it firmly. Clone sizes are given selectively: once, few, many, or a class where the clone is expanded.

j_call v_call clone_size cdr3_length d_call cdr3_nt cdr3_aa
TRBJ2-5 TRBV4-1 . 16 . TGCGCCAGCAGCCCGGTTAAAGGAGGGCCTCAAGAGACCCAGTACTTC CASSPVKGGPQETQYF
TRBJ2-1 TRBV19 few 13 . TGTGCCAGTAGTCCCGGGATCCACAATGAGCAGTTCTTC CASSPGIHNEQFF
TRBJ2-3 TRBV7-9 few 15 . TGTGCCAGCAGCGTAGCACTCCAGCCGGGACCCTACCCGAATTTT CASSVALQPGPYPNF
TRBJ2-3 TRBV9 . 15 . TGTGCCAGCACCCAGGGACGGGGGTCCACAGATACGCAGTATTTT CASTQGRGSTDTQYF
TRBJ2-3 TRBV6-2/TRBV6-3 . 16 TRBD2 TGTGCCAGCAGTCTCCGAGCGGGGGACCCCAGGGATACGCAGTATTTT CASSLRAGDPRDTQYF
TRBJ2-2 TRBV6-1 few 17 TRBD1 TGTGCCAGCCTCAGGGGGCGGGTATTGAGAGACACCGGGGAGCTGTTTTTT CASLRGRVLRDTGELFF
TRBJ2-7 TRBV27 . 15 . TGTGCCAGCAGTTTTGGGGCGGGGAGTTCCTACGAGCAGTACTTC CASSFGAGSSYEQYF
TRBJ1-5 TRBV19 few 13 . TGTGCCAGTAGTATTTACAGGGATCAGCCCCAGCATTTT CASSIYRDQPQHF
TRBJ2-1 TRBV6-1 once 16 TRBD1 TGTGCCAGCAGAGGATCCCGGGACAGGGGTTATGATGAGCAGTTCTTC CASRGSRDRGYDEQFF
TRBJ2-7 TRBV7-4 . 21 TRBD1 TGTGCCAGCAGCCTACCAACCGGGACAGGGGTAGGGCAACTGGGCTACTACGAGCAGTACTTC CASSLPTGTGVGQLGYYEQYF
TRBJ2-3 TRBV7-9 . 15 . TGTGCCAGCAGCCCCCCGGGATCTAGCACAGATACGCAGTATTTT CASSPPGSSTDTQYF
TRBJ1-3 TRBV7-2 . 15 . TGTGCCAGCAGCTTAGGACAGCTGTCTGGAAACACCATATATTTT CASSLGQLSGNTIYF
TRBJ2-7 TRBV6-1 . 16 TRBD2 TGTGCCAGCAGTGCGGAGACTAGCGGGGGTCCCTACGAGCAGTACTTC CASSAETSGGPYEQYF
TRBJ1-2 TRBV6-1 . 12 . TGTGCCAGCAGCGGACAACTTAAAGGCTACACCTTC CASSGQLKGYTF
TRBJ2-5 TRBV12-1 . 13 . TGTGCCAGCAGCGCCTCATCCACGGAGGGTCCTCTCTTC CASSASSTEGPLF
TRBJ2-3 TRBV28 few 15 TRBD2 TGTGCCAGCAGTTTAACTCTAGCGGGGTCAGATACGCAGTATTTT CASSLTLAGSDTQYF
TRBJ2-5 TRBV7-6 . 13 . TGTGCCAGCAGCTTCGATCTGCAAGAGACCCAGTACTTC CASSFDLQETQYF
TRBJ1-4 TRBV6-6 . 19 TRBD1 TGTGCCAGCAGTCCCGACAGGGGAGGCATAGTTGCCACTAATGAAAAACTGTTTTTT CASSPDRGGIVATNEKLFF
TRBJ1-2 TRBV27 few 15 TRBD1 TGTGCCAGCAGTTTAACGCAGACAGGGAACTATGGCTACACCTTC CASSLTQTGNYGYTF
TRBJ2-3 TRBV19 . 16 TRBD2 TGTGCCAGTAGTATTGCCGGGGGGGCCGGGAGAGATACGCAGTATTTT CASSIAGGAGRDTQYF
TRBJ1-2 TRBV7-2 . 16 . TGTGCCAGCAGCTTAGTAGACACCTCCCCCAGCTATGGCTACACCTTC CASSLVDTSPSYGYTF
TRBJ1-2 TRBV6-5 . 14 TRBD1 TGTGCCAGCAGCTACAGGGGAGGAGGCTATGGCTACACCTTC CASSYRGGGYGYTF